This T cell receptor (beta chain) was identified during a study of blood T cell repertoires in COVID-19. Turning to the study itself: Acute-phase and convalescent COVID-19 samples originated in the United States, Italy and Spain.

As processed by the authors: Reference gene primer amplification in the assay estimated nucleated cell counts. Libraries were prepared by immunoSEQ multiplex PCR; TCRdb keeps only in-frame clonotypes and omits some of them. From that table come the V and J calls and clone size; the DNA was used to work out D and trimming. The repertoire holds about 110,000 clones, roughly 72% seen once, with 5% to 6.5% in the top ten. The CDR3 is made up of 13 amino acids. The germline V gene has CDR1 KGHSH and CDR2 LQKENI. Trimming cost V 3 bases and J 1 base, with 4 bases left between them. Input material: peripheral blood. The clonotype comes from a man older than 75 with acute or convalescent COVID-19. The J gene is TRBJ1-5, the V gene TRBV18; D not certain. CDR3 in DNA: TGTGCCAGCTCACCTGAGAGCAATCAGCCCCAGCATTTT. It yields the protein CASSPESNQPQHF.